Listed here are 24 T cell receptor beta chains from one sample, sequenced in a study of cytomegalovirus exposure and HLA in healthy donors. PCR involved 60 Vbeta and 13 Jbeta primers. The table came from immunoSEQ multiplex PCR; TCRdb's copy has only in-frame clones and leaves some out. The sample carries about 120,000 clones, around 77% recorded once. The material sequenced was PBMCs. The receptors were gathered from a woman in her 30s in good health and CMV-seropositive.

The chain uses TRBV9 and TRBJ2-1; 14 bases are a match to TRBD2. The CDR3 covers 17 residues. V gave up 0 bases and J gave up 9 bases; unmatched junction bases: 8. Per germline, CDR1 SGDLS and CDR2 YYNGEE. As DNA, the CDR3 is TGTGCCAGCAGCGTAGGGTGGACTAGCGGGGGGTTAAGTGAGCAGTTCTTC. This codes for CASSVGWTSGGLSEQFF.

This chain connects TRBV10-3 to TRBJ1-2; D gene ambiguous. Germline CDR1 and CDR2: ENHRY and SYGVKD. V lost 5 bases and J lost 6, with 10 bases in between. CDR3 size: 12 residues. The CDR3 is CAISSGSHGYTF. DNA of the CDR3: TGTGCCATCAGTTCGGGAAGCCATGGCTACACCTTC.

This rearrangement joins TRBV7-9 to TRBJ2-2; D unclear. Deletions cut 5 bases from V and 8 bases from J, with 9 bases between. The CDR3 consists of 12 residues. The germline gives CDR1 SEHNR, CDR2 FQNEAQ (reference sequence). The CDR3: CASSREAGELFF. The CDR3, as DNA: TGTGCCAGCAGCCGCGAGGCGGGGGAGCTGTTTTTT.

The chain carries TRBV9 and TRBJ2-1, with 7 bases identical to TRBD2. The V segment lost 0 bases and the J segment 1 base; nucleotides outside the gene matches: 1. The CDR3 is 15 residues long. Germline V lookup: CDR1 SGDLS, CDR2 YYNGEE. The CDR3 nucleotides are TGTGCCAGCAGCGTAGACGGGAGGTCCTACAATGAGCAGTTCTTC. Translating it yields CASSVDGRSYNEQFF.

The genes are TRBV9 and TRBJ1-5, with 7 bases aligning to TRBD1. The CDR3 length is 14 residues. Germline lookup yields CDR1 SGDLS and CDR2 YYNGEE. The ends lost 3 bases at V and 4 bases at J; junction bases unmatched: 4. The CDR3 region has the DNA TGTGCCAGCAGCGACGGGACAGATAATCAGCCCCAGCATTTT. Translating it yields CASSDGTDNQPQHF.

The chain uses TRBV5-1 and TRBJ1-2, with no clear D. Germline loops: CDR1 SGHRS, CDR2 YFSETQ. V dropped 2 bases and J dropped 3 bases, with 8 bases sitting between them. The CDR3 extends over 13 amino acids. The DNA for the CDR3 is TGCGCCAGCAGCTTTTTGGCCGACTATGGCTACACCTTC. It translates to CASSFLADYGYTF.

CDR3 residues: CASSPVDRVNTEAFF. In DNA form, the CDR3 reads TGTGCCAGCAGTCCGGTGGACAGGGTCAACACTGAAGCTTTCTTT. The chain is built from TRBV27 and TRBJ1-1; 8 nucleotides match TRBD1. V was clipped by 5 bases and J by 2 bases; unmatched bases: 7. In germline, CDR1 is MNHEY, CDR2 SMNVEV (reference sequence). The CDR3 covers 15 residues.

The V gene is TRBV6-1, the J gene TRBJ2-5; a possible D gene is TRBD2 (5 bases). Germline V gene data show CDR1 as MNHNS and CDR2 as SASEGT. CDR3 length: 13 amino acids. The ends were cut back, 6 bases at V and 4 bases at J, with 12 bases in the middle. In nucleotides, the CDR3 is TGTGCCAGCAGGGACGGGGTGGCAGAGACCCAGTACTTC. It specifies CASRDGVAETQYF.

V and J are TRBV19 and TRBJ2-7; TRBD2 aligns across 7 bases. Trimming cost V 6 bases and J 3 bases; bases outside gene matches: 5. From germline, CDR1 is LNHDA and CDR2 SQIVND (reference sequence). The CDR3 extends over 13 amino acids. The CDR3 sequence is CASSPRDYYEQYF. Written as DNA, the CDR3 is TGTGCCAGTAGCCCCAGGGACTACTACGAGCAGTACTTC.

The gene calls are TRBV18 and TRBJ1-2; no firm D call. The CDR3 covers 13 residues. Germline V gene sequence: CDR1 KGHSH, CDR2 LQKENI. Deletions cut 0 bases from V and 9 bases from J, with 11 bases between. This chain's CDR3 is CASSPPSVTSYTF. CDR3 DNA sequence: TGTGCCAGCTCACCACCCTCCGTTACAAGCTACACCTTC.

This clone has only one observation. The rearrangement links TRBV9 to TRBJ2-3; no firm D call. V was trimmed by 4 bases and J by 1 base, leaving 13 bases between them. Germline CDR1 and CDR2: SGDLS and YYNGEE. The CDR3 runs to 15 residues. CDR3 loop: CASSLTRMGTDTQYF. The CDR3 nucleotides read TGTGCCAGCAGCCTGACAAGGATGGGCACAGATACGCAGTATTTT.

CDR3 region: CASSFVGLALQETQYF. The DNA for the CDR3 is TGTGCCAGCAGTTTTGTAGGACTAGCGCTCCAAGAGACCCAGTACTTC. The V call is TRBV27, the J call TRBJ2-5; 9 bases are a match to TRBD2. Trimming at V came to 3 bases and at J to 1 base, leaving 6 bases not matched to a gene. Per the germline V gene, CDR1 is MNHEY and CDR2 is SMNVEV (reference sequence). This CDR3 comprises 16 residues.

DNA of the CDR3: TGTGCCAGCAGCTTAGTCGAGGGCGGGTACACCTTC. Encoded protein: CASSLVEGGYTF. The rearrangement joins TRBV7-8 to TRBJ1-2, with D uncertain. V shed 1 base and J shed 11 bases, with 11 bases lying between them. CDR1 and CDR2 from the germline V gene are SGHVS and FQNEAQ. The CDR3 is 12 amino acids.

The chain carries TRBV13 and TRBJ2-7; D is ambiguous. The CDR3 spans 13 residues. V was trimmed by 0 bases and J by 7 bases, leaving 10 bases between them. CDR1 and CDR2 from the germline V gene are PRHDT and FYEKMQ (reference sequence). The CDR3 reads CASSLGNRREQYF. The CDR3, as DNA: TGTGCCAGCAGCTTAGGCAATAGGAGAGAGCAGTACTTC. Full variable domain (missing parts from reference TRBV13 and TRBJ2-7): AAGVIQSPRHLIKEKRETATLKCYPIPRHDTVYWYQQGPGQDPQFLISFYEKMQSDKGSIPDRFSAQQFSDYHSELNMSSLELGDSALYFCASSLGNRREQYFGPGTRLTVT.

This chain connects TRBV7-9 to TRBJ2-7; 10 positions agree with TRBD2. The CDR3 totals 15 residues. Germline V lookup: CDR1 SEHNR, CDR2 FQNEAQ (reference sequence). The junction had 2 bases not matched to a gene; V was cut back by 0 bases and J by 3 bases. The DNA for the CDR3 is TGTGCCAGCAGCTTAGCCCCTAGCGGGAGCTACGAGCAGTACTTC. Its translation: CASSLAPSGSYEQYF.

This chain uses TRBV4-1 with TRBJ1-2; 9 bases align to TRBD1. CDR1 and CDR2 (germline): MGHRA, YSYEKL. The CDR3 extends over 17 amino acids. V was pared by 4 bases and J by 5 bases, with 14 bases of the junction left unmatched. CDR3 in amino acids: CASSPDPGQGGEYGYTF. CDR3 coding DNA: TGCGCCAGCAGCCCAGATCCGGGACAGGGAGGCGAATATGGCTACACCTTC.

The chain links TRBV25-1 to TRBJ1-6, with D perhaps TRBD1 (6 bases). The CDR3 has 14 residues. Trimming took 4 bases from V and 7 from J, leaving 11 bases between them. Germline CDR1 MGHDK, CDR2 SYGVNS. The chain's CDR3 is CASSADSRNSPLHF. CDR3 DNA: TGTGCCAGCAGTGCGGACAGTAGGAATTCACCCCTCCACTTT.

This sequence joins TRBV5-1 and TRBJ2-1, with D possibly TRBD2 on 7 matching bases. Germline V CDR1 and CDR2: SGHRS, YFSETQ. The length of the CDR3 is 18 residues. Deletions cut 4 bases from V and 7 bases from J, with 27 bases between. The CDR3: CASSPDGLDLGGGNEQFF. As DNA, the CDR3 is TGCGCCAGCAGCCCGGACGGATTAGACCTAGGGGGGGGGAATGAGCAGTTCTTC. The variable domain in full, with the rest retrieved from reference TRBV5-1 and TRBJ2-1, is KAGVTQTPRYLIKTRGQQVTLSCSPISGHRSVSWYQQTPGQGLQFLFEYFSETQRNKGNFPGRFSGRQFSNSRSEMNVSTLELGDSALYLCASSPDGLDLGGGNEQFFGPGTRLTVL.

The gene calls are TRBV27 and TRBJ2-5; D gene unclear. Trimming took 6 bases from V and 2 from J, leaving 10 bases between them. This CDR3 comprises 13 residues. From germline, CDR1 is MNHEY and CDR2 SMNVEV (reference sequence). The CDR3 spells CASSRPGQETQYF. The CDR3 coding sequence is TGTGCCAGCAGCCGGCCAGGTCAAGAGACCCAGTACTTC.

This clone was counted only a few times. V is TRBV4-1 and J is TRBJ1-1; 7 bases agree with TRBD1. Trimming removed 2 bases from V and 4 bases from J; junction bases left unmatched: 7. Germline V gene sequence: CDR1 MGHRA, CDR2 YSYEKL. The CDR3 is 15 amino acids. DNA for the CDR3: TGCGCCAGCAGCCAAACACAGGGGAAAGGCACTGAAGCTTTCTTT. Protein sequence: CASSQTQGKGTEAFF.

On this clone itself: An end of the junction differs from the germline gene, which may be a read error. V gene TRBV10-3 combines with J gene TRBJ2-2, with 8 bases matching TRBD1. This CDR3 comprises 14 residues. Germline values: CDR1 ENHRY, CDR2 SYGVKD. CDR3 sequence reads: CAVSRGQDTGELFF. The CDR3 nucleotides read TGTGCCGTCAGCAGGGGACAGGACACCGGGGAGCTGTTTTTT.

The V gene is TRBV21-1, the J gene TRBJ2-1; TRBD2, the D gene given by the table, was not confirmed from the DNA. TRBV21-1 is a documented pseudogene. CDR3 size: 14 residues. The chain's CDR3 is CASSSSPSYNEQFF. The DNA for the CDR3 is TGTGCCAGCAGCTCAAGCCCCTCCTACAATGAGCAGTTCTTC.

The CDR3 coding sequence is TGCGCCAGCAGCCAGTCCCGGGACACGAACTTTTACCAAGAGACCCAGTACTTC. Its translation: CASSQSRDTNFYQETQYF. This chain joins TRBV5-1 and TRBJ2-5; tentatively, D is TRBD1 (6 bases). V was trimmed by 4 bases and J by 0 bases, leaving 22 bases between them. Germline assignment: CDR1 SGHRS and CDR2 YFSETQ. The CDR3 has 18 residues.

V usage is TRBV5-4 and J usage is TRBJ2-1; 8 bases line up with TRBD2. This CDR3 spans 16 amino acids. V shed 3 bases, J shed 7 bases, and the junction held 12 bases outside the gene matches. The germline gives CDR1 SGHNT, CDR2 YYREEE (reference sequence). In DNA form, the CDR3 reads TGTGCCAGCAGCTCGTCCTGGGTCGGGGGGGGGAATGAGCAGTTCTTC. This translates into CASSSSWVGGGNEQFF.